The sequence of this T cell receptor (beta chain) was determined in a study of T cells in localized non-small cell lung cancer. General study findings and limits: There were a median roughly 59 of the top 100 tumor clones appearing in adjacent lung. Analysis by sequencing included only one tumor region, so heterogeneity remains possible. A higher density of T cells in blood coincided with extended overall survival.

TCRdb's copy holds only in-frame clones and misses some; the assay was immunoSEQ multiplex PCR. The data hold under 60,000 clones, with 86% observed a single time. Details on this clone: No antigen is known for it.

The sample here was peripheral blood, taken before any cancer treatment. The receptor was isolated from a male donor at least 60 years old with stage III squamous cell lung carcinoma.

The CDR3 protein is CASRTGTEAFF. The CDR3 DNA sequence: TGTGCCAGCAGGACGGGAACTGAAGCTTTCTTT. This chain connects TRBV6-5 to TRBJ1-1; D is unresolved. In germline, CDR1 is MNHEY, CDR2 SVGAGI. The CDR3 extends over 11 amino acids. The ends were cut back, 6 bases at V and 5 bases at J, with 7 bases in the middle.